The 16 T cell receptor beta chains in this list originate from one sample, sequenced in a study of cytomegalovirus exposure and HLA in healthy donors. Libraries were prepared by immunoSEQ multiplex PCR; TCRdb keeps only in-frame clonotypes and omits some of them. The table includes 250,000 or so clones, 90% detected once. The sequencing input was PBMCs. These receptors were taken from a woman between 18 and 29 years old in good health and CMV-seronegative.

V and J are TRBV7-2 and TRBJ2-5; no reliable D call. The CDR3 sequence is 13 residues long. Germline loops: CDR1 SGHTA, CDR2 FQGNSA. V was shortened by 2 bases and J by 2 bases, with 6 bases between the two germline ends. The CDR3 spells CASSLTQQETQYF. The CDR3 DNA is TGTGCCAGCAGCTTAACCCAGCAAGAGACCCAGTACTTC.

This clone was found a few times. The chain has TRBV19 and TRBJ2-1; D is unclear. Germline CDR1 is LNHDA and CDR2 is SQIVND (reference sequence). The germline V and J ends were trimmed by 5 bases and 8 bases, with 10 bases remaining between them. The CDR3 has 12 residues. The DNA of the CDR3 is TGTGCCAGTAGTCCAGAACGGGATGAGCAGTTCTTC. Translating gives CASSPERDEQFF.

This chain joins TRBV5-4 and TRBJ2-5, with D tentatively TRBD2 (7 bases). Trimming took off 4 bases at V and 5 bases at J, with 21 bases between the two ends. Germline CDR1 is SGHNT and CDR2 is YYREEE (reference sequence). This CDR3 region has 16 residues. The CDR3 sequence is CASSPQLEGGRETQYF. The CDR3 DNA follows: TGTGCCAGCAGCCCCCAACTTGAGGGGGGGCGGGAGACCCAGTACTTC. The whole variable domain, filled in from reference TRBV5-4 and TRBJ2-5, reads ETGVTQSPTHLIKTRGQQVTLRCSSQSGHNTVSWYQQALGQGPQFIFQYYREEENGRGNFPPRFSGLQFPNYSSELNVNALELDDSALYLCASSPQLEGGRETQYFGPGTRLLVL.

V usage is TRBV15 and J usage is TRBJ1-5, with D perhaps matching TRBD1 (5 bases). Germline-derived CDR1 and CDR2 are LNHNV and YYDKDF (reference sequence). The V gene lost 1 base and the J gene lost 4 bases, with 14 bases spanning the gap. CDR3 length: 16 residues. CDR3 DNA: TGTGCCACCAGCAGAGCTAAGGGGCAGGCGAATCAGCCCCAGCATTTT. Amino acids: CATSRAKGQANQPQHF.

V and J are TRBV7-9 and TRBJ2-7; the D gene is possibly TRBD2 (5 bases). Trimming removed 3 bases from V and 5 bases from J, with 11 bases in between. The CDR3 totals 13 residues. CDR1 is SEHNR, CDR2 FQNEAQ, per germline (reference sequence). CDR3: CASSLEDVDEQYV. The CDR3 nucleotides are TGTGCCAGCAGCTTGGAGGACGTTGACGAGCAGTACGTC.

Written as DNA, the CDR3 is TGTGCCAGCAGCTTCCTTAGCGGGGGGAACTACGAGCAGTACTTC. Translation gives CASSFLSGGNYEQYF. The V call is TRBV5-6, the J call TRBJ2-7; 10 bases match TRBD2. The V gene end was trimmed by 2 bases and the J gene end by 3 bases; junction bases not matched to a gene: 5. Looked up from germline, CDR1 is SGHDT and CDR2 is YYEEEE. This CDR3 is built from 15 residues.

The chain has TRBV27 and TRBJ2-5, with 8 positions matching TRBD2. Germline lookup yields CDR1 MNHEY and CDR2 SMNVEV (reference sequence). The CDR3 has 14 amino acids. The trim removed 2 bases at V and 4 bases at J, leaving 3 bases unmatched. CDR3 amino acids: CASSLAGGGETQYF. CDR3 DNA sequence: TGTGCCAGCAGTTTAGCGGGGGGCGGAGAGACCCAGTACTTC.

The chain is built from TRBV21-1 and TRBJ1-5; the DNA was not compared with TRBD1, the D call given in the table. TRBV21-1 is assigned pseudogene status. The CDR3 has 18 residues. DNA for the CDR3: TGTGCCAGCAGCAAGGATCTGGCGTCAGGGGGAAAAAATCAGCCCCAGCATTTT. Amino acids: CASSKDLASGGKNQPQHF.

The chain has TRBV6-1 and TRBJ1-6; 9 nucleotides agree with TRBD1. CDR1 and CDR2 from the germline V gene are MNHNS and SASEGT. After removal of 5 bases from V and 8 bases from J, the junction contained 7 bases not matched to a gene. The CDR3 extends over 15 amino acids. The CDR3 reads CASSLTGGNHSPLHF. As DNA, the CDR3 is TGTGCCAGCAGTTTGACAGGGGGTAATCATTCACCCCTCCACTTT.

The V call is TRBV27, the J call TRBJ1-1; no clear D gene. In germline, CDR1 is MNHEY, CDR2 SMNVEV (reference sequence). There are 15 residues in the CDR3. Trimming took off 1 base at V and 4 bases at J, with 13 bases between the two ends. Here the CDR3 reads CASSLYRDPGTEAFF. CDR3 DNA sequence: TGTGCCAGCAGTTTATATAGAGACCCAGGCACTGAAGCTTTCTTT.

The chain employs TRBV15 and TRBJ2-7; 9 nucleotides agree with TRBD1. The CDR3 contains 14 residues. Per germline, CDR1 LNHNV and CDR2 YYDKDF (reference sequence). With 3 bases clipped from V and 0 bases from J, the junction kept 0 bases outside the gene matches. This CDR3 is CATSRDRGSYEQYV. In nucleotides, the CDR3 is TGTGCCACCAGCAGGGACAGGGGCTCCTACGAGCAGTACGTC.

V usage is TRBV7-9 and J usage is TRBJ1-2, with D possibly matching TRBD1 (5 bases). The germline V and J ends were trimmed by 5 bases and 2 bases, with 9 bases remaining between them. The CDR3 spans 13 residues. Germline V gene lookup returns CDR1 SEHNR and CDR2 FQNEAQ (reference sequence). The DNA of the CDR3 is TGTGCCAGCAGCCCGGCAGGGAACTATGGCTACACCTTC. Amino acid sequence: CASSPAGNYGYTF.

J is TRBJ1-1 and V is TRBV7-9, with 9 bases identical to TRBD1. Germline V gives CDR1 SEHNR, CDR2 FQNEAQ (reference sequence). V was clipped by 4 bases and J by 4 bases; unmatched bases: 10. The CDR3 extends over 16 amino acids. For the CDR3, the DNA is TGTGCCAGCAGCTCGGGGGACAGGGATCGGCGCACTGAAGCTTTCTTT. Its translation is CASSSGDRDRRTEAFF.

The CDR3 region has the DNA TGTGCCAGCTCACCCCGACGACTCCACGGGAACTTCTACAATGAGCAGTTCTTC. It specifies CASSPRRLHGNFYNEQFF. V and J are TRBV18 and TRBJ2-1; D possibly corresponds to TRBD2 (5 bases). The germline V gene has CDR1 KGHSH and CDR2 LQKENI. The CDR3 is 18 amino acids. V was cut by 3 bases and J by 3 bases, with 21 bases left in between.

This chain connects TRBV6-5 to TRBJ1-2, with D tentatively TRBD1 (5 bases). The CDR3 covers 15 residues. V gave up 0 bases and J gave up 4 bases, with 12 bases separating them. Germline V lookup: CDR1 MNHEY, CDR2 SVGAGI. DNA for the CDR3: TGTGCCAGCAGTTACTCAAGCAGGGCCGTCTATGGCTACACCTTC. Its translation: CASSYSSRAVYGYTF.

The chain employs TRBV5-1 and TRBJ2-2; TRBD2 matches 8 bases. With 3 bases clipped from V and 0 bases from J, the junction kept 4 bases outside the gene matches. Per the germline V gene, CDR1 is SGHRS and CDR2 is YFSETQ. The CDR3 is 16 residues long. CDR3 residues: CASSYGGAPNTGELFF. CDR3 coding DNA: TGCGCCAGCAGCTACGGGGGGGCACCGAACACCGGGGAGCTGTTTTTT.